The next 13 T cell receptor beta chains were all read from a single sample in a study of tumor-infiltrating lymphocytes in primary liver carcinoma. Blood RNA originated from unsorted whole blood, with germline DNA additionally extracted. Production of TCR beta cDNA used 400 to 600 ng total RNA together with a constant-region primer. Libraries of TCR beta came from three nested multiplex PCR rounds with slightly modified ARM-PCR. A C-beta reverse primer and TRBV1-TRBV30 forward primers served in each of the first two PCR rounds, at 10 cycles apiece. One entry per CDR3 protein results from TCRdb running MiXCR on the multiplex PCR reads. The sample carries some 190,000 distinct CDR3 sequences, over 45% recorded once. Sequenced: peripheral blood. These receptors were obtained from a man aged 40-49 years with primary liver carcinoma and hepatitis B virus infection.

This rearrangement joins TRBV5-4 to TRBJ2-1, with 10 bases fitting TRBD1. With 4 bases clipped from V and 3 bases from J, the junction kept 4 bases outside the gene matches. Germline CDR1 SGHNT, CDR2 YYREEE (reference sequence). This CDR3 is built from 15 residues. CDR3 in amino acids: CASSLDRGLYNEQFF. CDR3 coding DNA: TGTGCCAGCAGCCTCGACAGGGGGCTCTACAATGAGCAGTTCTTC.

This clonotype was counted ten times or more. The chain couples TRBV29-1 to TRBJ2-5; D unresolved. V was pared by 3 bases and J by 5 bases, with 7 bases between. This CDR3 is 11 amino acids long. The germline CDR1 and CDR2 sequences are SQVTM and ANQGSEA. The CDR3 DNA reads as TGCAGCGTTGACCTCAGGGAGACCCAGTACTTC. It is translated as CSVDLRETQYF.

This chain links TRBV10-3 with TRBJ2-3; D might be TRBD2 (5 bases). Trimming took off 4 bases at V and 2 bases at J, with 10 bases between the two ends. The germline V gene encodes CDR1 ENHRY and CDR2 SYGVKD. The CDR3 length is 14 residues. The CDR3 is CAISGSGYTDTQYF. The CDR3 DNA reads as TGTGCCATCAGTGGGTCGGGATACACAGATACGCAGTATTTT.

This clonotype has just one count. This chain joins TRBV2 and TRBJ2-7; TRBD2 matches at 12 bases. CDR3 length: 15 residues. Germline V gene data show CDR1 as SNHLY and CDR2 as FYNNEI. The V gene end was trimmed by 2 bases and the J gene end by 6 bases; junction bases not matched to a gene: 5. The CDR3 protein is CASSEMTSGSGEQYF. The CDR3 nucleotides are TGTGCCAGCAGTGAAATGACTAGCGGGAGTGGCGAGCAGTACTTC.

The J gene is TRBJ2-1, the V gene TRBV7-3; D is unresolved. From germline, CDR1 is SGHTA and CDR2 FQGTGA. This CDR3 spans 13 amino acids. Trimming shortened V by 1 base and J by 5 bases, and 6 bases separated the two germline ends. The CDR3 coding sequence is TGTGCCAGCAGCTTAAGCCCTAACAATGAGCAGTTCTTC. Amino acid sequence: CASSLSPNNEQFF.

This sequence joins TRBV5-5 and TRBJ2-2; D is undetermined. The V gene lost 4 bases and the J gene lost 3 bases, with 13 bases spanning the gap. This CDR3 is 15 amino acids long. Germline V lookup: CDR1 SGHKS, CDR2 YYEKEE (reference sequence). As DNA, the CDR3 is TGTGCCAGCAGCCCGACCACCCAGTACACCGGGGAGCTGTTTTTT. The encoded protein is CASSPTTQYTGELFF.

In its sample, this clonotype was seen a few times. This chain links TRBV29-1 with TRBJ2-7; TRBD2 matches at 9 bases. The length of the CDR3 is 14 residues. Per germline, CDR1 SQVTM and CDR2 ANQGSEA. V was clipped by 5 bases and J by 3 bases; unmatched bases: 8. CDR3 nucleotides: TGCAGCGTTCCGTCCGGAGCGGGAGGCTACGAGCAGTACTTC. It is translated as CSVPSGAGGYEQYF.

The chain combines TRBV5-1 with TRBJ2-1, with D perhaps matching TRBD1 (6 bases). The CDR3 has 14 residues. The germline CDR1 and CDR2 sequences are SGHRS and YFSETQ. V lost 4 bases and J lost 4, with 12 bases in between. This CDR3 is CASSPDSYYNEQFF. DNA of the CDR3: TGCGCCAGCAGCCCGGACAGCTATTACAATGAGCAGTTCTTC.

This sequence joins TRBV10-3 and TRBJ2-1, with D perhaps TRBD1 (6 bases). Looked up from germline, CDR1 is ENHRY and CDR2 is SYGVKD. The CDR3 has 14 amino acids. The V end was cut by 3 bases, the J end by 7 bases, with 13 bases between. CDR3 in DNA: TGTGCCATCAGTGATAACAGGGTAAGGAATGAGCAGTTCTTC. Residues: CAISDNRVRNEQFF.

The V call is TRBV4-2, the J call TRBJ2-4; D is unclear. Trimming pared 1 base from V and 0 bases from J, leaving 10 bases between. CDR3 length: 16 residues. Germline lookup yields CDR1 LGHNA and CDR2 YNFKEQ. In DNA form, the CDR3 reads TGTGCCAGCAGCCAAGGGATTGGTGGAGCCAAAAACATTCAGTACTTC. It codes for CASSQGIGGAKNIQYF.

The chain has TRBV29-1 and TRBJ2-1, with unresolved D. Trimming stripped 4 bases from V and 2 bases from J, with 15 bases between. Germline V gives CDR1 SQVTM, CDR2 ANQGSEA. This CDR3 is 15 amino acids long. In nucleotides, the CDR3 is TGCAGCGTTGGGCCGCGCCTACGCGCCTACAATGAGCAGTTCTTC. This gives the protein CSVGPRLRAYNEQFF.

The chain combines TRBV12-3 or TRBV12-4 with TRBJ1-1; D is uncertain. Trimming cost V 6 bases and J 4 bases, with 12 bases left between them. The CDR3 covers 13 residues. Written as DNA, the CDR3 is TGTGCCAGCAGCTTTCGGGCCGGCACTGAAGCTTTCTTT. Its protein product is CASSFRAGTEAFF.

Points on this clonotype: Here the CDR3 omits its conserved ending phenylalanine or tryptophan, so a read error is the likely source. V is TRBV6-5 and J is TRBJ1-1; no clear D. V gave up 2 bases and J gave up 6 bases, with 16 bases separating them. The CDR3 has 15 residues. Germline values: CDR1 MNHEY, CDR2 SVGAGI. The CDR3 is CASSYLPTPVAEAFL. The CDR3 DNA is TGTGCCAGCAGTTACCTACCTACACCGGTGGCTGAAGCTTTCCTT.